This T cell receptor beta chain was sequenced in a study of T cell changes during pregnancy in multiple sclerosis. The germline V and J ends were trimmed by 3 bases and 1 base, with 13 bases remaining between them. The germline gives CDR1 SGHNT, CDR2 YYREEE (reference sequence). The CDR3 sequence is 16 residues long. Assay: immunoSEQ multiplex PCR; the TCRdb copy retains only in-frame clones and omits some. Here the sample spans around 29,000 clones, 80% to 90% being singletons. This specimen consisted of CD4+ T cells from peripheral blood mononuclear cells, obtained in the first trimester of pregnancy. The chain combines TRBV5-4 with TRBJ2-2; possibly TRBD2 for D (5 bases). The receptor's source is a female donor in good health, enrolled as a control in a pregnancy study. The DNA for the CDR3 is TGTGCCAGCAGCTCCGGCGGGTCGGTGAACACCGGGGAGCTGTTTTTT. It is translated as CASSSGGSVNTGELFF.